One and the same sample provided the 15 T cell receptor beta chains below, sequenced in a study of monozygotic twins with inflammatory bowel disease (dated by TCRdb to the late 2010s). Library construction relied on 5' RACE. TCRdb shows the sequencer as Illumina HiSeq 2500. TCRdb reprocessed the reads, so every CDR3 protein sequence counts as one entry and DNA is not shown. The sample's table lists a count of 170,000 or so distinct CDR3 sequences. 7.4% of the sample lies in the top ten. The material sequenced was blood. The source of these receptors is a human donor with ulcerative colitis or Crohn's disease, or a healthy co-twin of an affected twin (not recorded which).

The CDR3 spells CASSFTGESIQYF. This chain joins TRBV5-5 and TRBJ2-4; TCRdb proposes TRBD1, but this gene call is untestable without DNA. The CDR3 covers 13 residues. CDR1 is SGHKS and CDR2 is YYEKEE in the germline V gene (reference sequence).

The rearrangement joins TRBV18 to TRBJ2-1; TCRdb returns TRBD2, unconfirmable since there is no DNA. This CDR3 has 16 amino acids. Germline V CDR1 and CDR2: KGHSH, LQKENI. CDR3 in amino acids: CASSPKTSGSGNEQFF.

This chain uses TRBV5-1 with TRBJ1-1; the D gene TCRdb calls, TRBD1, cannot be checked with no DNA. Looked up from germline, CDR1 is SGHRS and CDR2 is YFSETQ. The CDR3 spans 13 residues. CDR3 in amino acids: CASRQQDHIEAFF.

V and J are TRBV5-6 and TRBJ2-5; no DNA is available, so the TRBD1 call from TCRdb remains unchecked. CDR1 and CDR2 from the germline V gene are SGHDT and YYEEEE. The CDR3 is 17 residues long. CDR3 loop: CASSLAGQVKAGKTQYF.

V and J are TRBV7-9 and TRBJ1-2. Germline loops: CDR1 SEHNR, CDR2 FQNEAQ (reference sequence). The CDR3 loop spans 12 amino acids. The CDR3 loop is CASSGTKDGYTF.

The rearrangement uses TRBV12-3 or TRBV12-4 and TRBJ1-2; TCRdb reports TRBD1, a call that lacks DNA to check it against. There are 12 residues in the CDR3. Here the CDR3 reads CASSRQGHGYTF.

The V and J genes are TRBV20-1 and TRBJ2-1; TCRdb's D gene call, TRBD1, goes unchecked for lack of DNA. Germline assignment: CDR1 DFQATT and CDR2 SNEGSKA (reference sequence). The CDR3 length is 15 residues. This CDR3 is CSAPRQGWSYNEQFF.

CDR3 sequence reads: CASSSFRGGTKNIQYF. This sequence joins TRBV11-2 and TRBJ2-4; TCRdb's assignment of TRBD1 cannot be checked, as there is no DNA. Per the germline V gene, CDR1 is SGHAT and CDR2 is FQNNGV. This CDR3 contains 16 residues.

This rearrangement joins TRBV6-1 to TRBJ1-1; without DNA, the TCRdb call of TRBD1 cannot be checked. From germline, CDR1 is MNHNS and CDR2 SASEGT. CDR3 length equals 16 residues. CDR3 loop: CASSETPGWVNTEAFF.

V is TRBV11-2 and J is TRBJ2-3; with no DNA, the TCRdb D assignment of TRBD2 cannot be verified. The CDR3 sequence is 18 residues long. From germline, CDR1 is SGHAT and CDR2 FQNNGV. CDR3 loop: CASSSLGRAGGYTDTQYF. The full variable domain, its missing parts supplied by reference TRBV11-2 and TRBJ2-3, is EAGVAQSPRYKIIEKRQSVAFWCNPISGHATLYWYQQILGQGPKLLIQFQNNGVVDDSQLPKDRFSAERLKGVDSTLKIQPAKLEDSAVYLCASSSLGRAGGYTDTQYFGPGTRLTVL.

This chain connects TRBV9 to TRBJ2-3; the TCRdb D gene call, TRBD2, has no DNA to confirm it. The germline gives CDR1 SGDLS, CDR2 YYNGEE. The CDR3 length is 13 residues. CDR3 sequence reads: CASSGGSTDTQYF.

The rearrangement joins TRBV13 to TRBJ1-2; absent DNA, TCRdb's TRBD1 call cannot be checked. CDR3 size: 15 residues. Per germline, CDR1 PRHDT and CDR2 FYEKMQ (reference sequence). The CDR3 loop is CASSGSGQNNYGYTF.

CDR3 region: CAWSVRRVATEAFF. The chain couples TRBV30 to TRBJ1-1; TCRdb gives TRBD1 as the D gene, but with no DNA this cannot be confirmed. There are 14 residues in the CDR3. Germline CDR1 reads GTSNPN; CDR2 reads SVGIG (reference sequence).

The chain employs TRBV12-3 or TRBV12-4 and TRBJ2-3; checking the TCRdb D call of TRBD1 is not possible without DNA. CDR3 length equals 14 residues. This CDR3 reads CASSPSVSPDTQYF.

The CDR3 spells CASSPGLRETQYF. The chain is built from TRBV7-8 and TRBJ2-5; lacking DNA, the TRBD1 call made by TCRdb goes unchecked. The germline CDR1 and CDR2 sequences are SGHVS and FQNEAQ. CDR3 length: 13 residues.